Following are 17 T cell receptor beta chains from one sample sequenced in a study of CD8+CD57+ T cells in acquired aplastic anemia. Genomic DNA, serving as template, underwent TCR beta VDJ and CDR3 profiling. TCRdb itself ran the reads through MiXCR, one entry per CDR3 protein. The sample shows around 200,000 distinct CDR3 sequences, 48% of them seen only once. The sequenced patients had an expansion of CD8+CD57+ cells seen by flow cytometry. Material for sequencing was sorted CD4+, CD8+, or CD8+CD57+ T cells (not recorded which) from PBMCs. Receptors were obtained from a human donor with aplastic anemia.

This clonotype has at least ten counts. The CDR3 nucleotides are TGTGCCAGCAGTCTCCGGGTTGAAAAACTGTTTTTT. Amino acids: CASSLRVEKLFF. The V and J genes are TRBV6-1 and TRBJ1-4; D not resolved. This CDR3 region has 12 residues. Germline CDR1 and CDR2: MNHNS and SASEGT. Trimming shortened V by 5 bases and J by 7 bases, and 8 bases separated the two germline ends.

This clonotype appeared many times. The CDR3 loop is CASRAGGSNQPQHF. Written as DNA, the CDR3 is TGTGCCAGCAGAGCAGGGGGGAGCAATCAGCCCCAGCATTTT. V gene TRBV6-1 combines with J gene TRBJ1-5; 7 bases line up with TRBD1. Germline CDR1 is MNHNS and CDR2 is SASEGT. This CDR3 contains 14 residues. Trimming at V came to 6 bases and at J to 1 base, leaving 3 bases not matched to a gene.

The table lists this clonotype with many counts. The V gene is TRBV2, the J gene TRBJ2-7, with TRBD1 identical over 7 bases. The V gene end was trimmed by 7 bases and the J gene end by 0 bases; junction bases not matched to a gene: 6. Germline V lookup: CDR1 SNHLY, CDR2 FYNNEI. This CDR3 region has 14 residues. CDR3 protein: CASNSQGSSYEQYF. The CDR3 nucleotides are TGTGCCAGCAATTCACAGGGGAGCTCCTACGAGCAGTACTTC.

This chain links TRBV6-2 or TRBV6-3 with TRBJ2-3; D gene uncertain. V was trimmed by 2 bases and J by 2 bases, leaving 8 bases between them. The germline CDR1 and CDR2 sequences are MNHEY and SVGEGT. This CDR3 has 14 residues. CDR3 sequence reads: CASSYDTYTDTQYF. In nucleotides, the CDR3 is TGTGCCAGCAGTTACGACACCTACACAGATACGCAGTATTTT.

This clonotype was detected only once. This chain links TRBV27 with TRBJ2-7; TRBD1 matches 12 bases. The CDR3 sequence is 15 residues long. V lost 5 bases and J lost 5; bases outside the gene matches: 7. Germline V gene lookup returns CDR1 MNHEY and CDR2 SMNVEV (reference sequence). For the CDR3, the DNA is TGTGCCAGCAGTCTAGGGACAGGGGGCCAGAACGAGCAGTACTTC. It encodes CASSLGTGGQNEQYF.

There are a few counts of this clonotype. The rearrangement links TRBV11-1 to TRBJ2-3, with 13 bases lining up with TRBD2. Germline assignment: CDR1 SGHAT and CDR2 FQDESV (reference sequence). There are 17 residues in the CDR3. V lost 6 bases and J lost 2; bases outside the gene matches: 8. CDR3 nucleotide sequence: TGTGCCAGCAGTCCAGGACTAGCGGGGGACCTCACAGATACGCAGTATTTT. It translates to CASSPGLAGDLTDTQYF.

This clonotype was detected a few times. The rearrangement links TRBV10-3 to TRBJ1-2, with D possibly matching TRBD1 (6 bases). The germline CDR1 and CDR2 sequences are ENHRY and SYGVKD. V lost 4 bases to trimming and J lost 7 bases, with 13 bases between them. This CDR3 comprises 13 residues. CDR3 protein: CAISAGAVSGYTF. The CDR3 DNA reads as TGTGCCATCAGTGCGGGGGCAGTAAGTGGCTACACCTTC.

CDR3 DNA sequence: TGTGCCACCAGCGGTCAAGAGACCCAGTACTTC. Its protein is CATSGQETQYF. The chain links TRBV15 to TRBJ2-5; no firm D call. CDR1 and CDR2 (germline): LNHNV, YYDKDF (reference sequence). This CDR3 is 11 amino acids long. Trimming cost V 5 bases and J 2 bases, with 3 bases left between them.

The V call is TRBV24-1, the J call TRBJ2-1; D perhaps matches TRBD1 (5 bases). CDR3 length equals 16 residues. Germline assignment: CDR1 KGHDR and CDR2 SFDVKD. V lost 5 bases, J lost 2 bases, and 15 bases lay in between. The CDR3 protein is CATSGYPRGTYNEQFF. CDR3 nucleotide sequence: TGTGCCACCAGTGGTTACCCTAGGGGAACCTACAATGAGCAGTTCTTC.

CDR3 loop: CASSPPTSYGYTF. As DNA, the CDR3 is TGCGCCAGCAGCCCCCCGACAAGCTATGGCTACACCTTC. The rearrangement links TRBV5-1 to TRBJ1-2; unclear D gene. The length of the CDR3 is 13 residues. The germline CDR1 and CDR2 sequences are SGHRS and YFSETQ. V dropped 4 bases and J dropped 4 bases, with 11 bases sitting between them.

The rearrangement links TRBV11-2 to TRBJ2-1, with 10 bases identical to TRBD2. This CDR3 is built from 16 residues. Germline V gene lookup returns CDR1 SGHAT and CDR2 FQNNGV. V trimming: 4 bases; J trimming: 6 bases; junction bases outside the gene matches: 9. The CDR3 is CASSSASSGRRNEQFF. In DNA, the CDR3 is TGTGCCAGCAGCTCGGCGTCTAGCGGGAGACGCAATGAGCAGTTCTTC.

The V and J genes are TRBV12-3 or TRBV12-4 and TRBJ1-6; D not certain. The CDR3 loop spans 14 amino acids. V gave up 6 bases and J gave up 3 bases, with 9 bases separating them. CDR3 loop: CASRRQNYNSPLHF. The CDR3, as DNA: TGTGCCAGCAGGCGACAAAACTATAATTCACCCCTCCACTTT.

The gene calls are TRBV6-9 and TRBJ1-5, with D perhaps TRBD1 (5 bases). The V gene lost 0 bases and the J gene lost 4 bases, with 7 bases spanning the gap. Germline loops: CDR1 MNHGY, CDR2 SVAAGI. CDR3 length: 14 residues. The CDR3: CASSYSKGNQPQHF. The CDR3 DNA reads TGTGCCAGCAGTTATTCGAAGGGGAATCAGCCCCAGCATTTT.

This clonotype was seen once. The chain joins TRBV2 to TRBJ2-3, with 8 bases aligning to TRBD2. This CDR3 is built from 14 residues. The junction had 2 bases not matched to a gene; V was cut back by 5 bases and J by 1 base. CDR1 SNHLY and CDR2 FYNNEI come from the germline V gene. CDR3 amino acids: CASSTGGGTDTQYF. The CDR3 DNA sequence: TGTGCCAGCAGTACCGGGGGGGGCACAGATACGCAGTATTTT.

V gene TRBV7-8 combines with J gene TRBJ1-1; a weak D match, TRBD1 (5 bases). The V end lost 4 bases, the J end lost 10 bases, and 10 bases lay between the germline ends. Germline V CDR1 and CDR2: SGHVS, FQNEAQ. The CDR3 spans 11 residues. In DNA form, the CDR3 reads TGTGCCAGCAGCTATGGGGGTTTAGCTTTCTTT. The encoded protein is CASSYGGLAFF.

Details on this clonotype: An end of the junction does not agree with germline; a read error may underlie this. This chain uses TRBV30 with TRBJ2-7; possibly TRBD1 for D (6 bases). The V gene's germline CDR1 is GTSNPN and CDR2 SVGIG (reference sequence). This CDR3 spans 13 amino acids. CDR3 residues: CAWSKQGSCEQYF. Here the CDR3 DNA reads TGTGCCTGGAGTAAGCAGGGGTCCTGCGAGCAGTACTTC.

This clonotype occurred many times. The chain employs TRBV7-2 and TRBJ2-6; D is perhaps TRBD1 or TRBD2 (5 bases each). The CDR3 length is 17 residues. V lost 2 bases and J 0 bases, leaving 11 bases between the germline ends. The V gene's germline CDR1 is SGHTA and CDR2 FQGNSA. For the CDR3, the DNA is TGTGCCAGCAGCTTAAGGGGACCTACCTCTGGGGCCAACGTCCTGACTTTC. Amino acids: CASSLRGPTSGANVLTF.